The source of this T cell receptor beta chain is a study of T cell repertoires in cytomegalovirus infection. The wider study: Indications of both CMV infection and matching HLA type were provided by public TCR beta signatures. Study-level points and caveats: Ex vivo, HLA-C-restricted CMV-specific TCR beta clonotypes prevailed over the rest of the response. Totalled public TCR beta family frequency picked out people who carried CMV plus the relevant HLA.

The germline CDR1 and CDR2 sequences are SGHVS and FQNEAQ. The CDR3 covers 15 residues. The trim removed 1 base at V and 6 bases at J, leaving 3 bases unmatched. This clonotype has ten or more counts. Its target is unknown. TCRdb analysed the reads with MiXCR anew, one entry per CDR3 protein. The sample contains approximately 910,000 distinct CDR3 sequences, less than 40% of which appear only once. The source is a human donor in good health (CMV status not recorded). Some clones in this sample may be carry-over from other donors' samples. The chain recombines TRBV7-8 with TRBJ1-5; 10 nucleotides agree with TRBD1. The material sequenced was cultured CD8+ T cells from PBMCs, taken from culture after CMV antigen stimulation. CDR3 loop: CASSLVGQGVQPQHF. The CDR3 DNA reads as TGTGCCAGCAGCTTAGTCGGACAGGGGGTTCAGCCCCAGCATTTT.